One and the same sample provided the 5 T cell receptor beta chains below, sequenced in a study of blood T cell repertoires in COVID-19. Profiling relied on immunoSEQ multiplex PCR, and the TCRdb table lists in-frame clones only, not all of them. The table has about 79,000 clones, around 90% seen once. Source material: peripheral blood. The source is a man aged 45-65 years with active COVID-19.

CDR3 in amino acids: CASSDRGLYEQYF. CDR3 nucleotides: TGTGCCAGCAGTGACAGGGGGCTATACGAGCAGTACTTC. The chain is built from TRBV27 and TRBJ2-7; TRBD1 matches 10 bases. The V gene end was trimmed by 5 bases and the J gene end by 4 bases; junction bases not matched to a gene: 2. Germline V gene data show CDR1 as MNHEY and CDR2 as SMNVEV (reference sequence). The CDR3 is 13 amino acids.

The chain's CDR3 is CASSRFGSTGADTQYF. The DNA for the CDR3 is TGTGCCAGCAGCCGCTTCGGATCAACAGGGGCGGATACGCAGTATTTT. The rearrangement joins TRBV7-2 to TRBJ2-3; 7 bases align to TRBD1. J lost 6 bases, V lost 5 bases, and 14 bases had no gene match. The length of the CDR3 is 16 residues. CDR1 is SGHTA, CDR2 FQGNSA, per germline.

The chain is built from TRBV4-2 and TRBJ1-4; TRBD1 is a possible D gene (5 bases). The V and J ends lost 0 bases and 3 bases respectively, with 14 bases between them. Germline CDR1 LGHNA, CDR2 YNFKEQ. This CDR3 spans 17 amino acids. The CDR3 is CASSQDQEGLSNEKLFF. CDR3 nucleotide sequence: TGTGCCAGCAGCCAAGATCAGGAGGGGCTCTCTAATGAAAAACTGTTTTTT.

The chain recombines TRBV9 with TRBJ2-2; no definite D call. Looked up from germline, CDR1 is SGDLS and CDR2 is YYNGEE. V dropped 1 base and J dropped 0 bases, with 13 bases sitting between them. There are 17 residues in the CDR3. The CDR3 sequence is CASSVSPEAANTGELFF. DNA of the CDR3: TGTGCCAGCAGCGTATCTCCAGAGGCGGCGAACACCGGGGAGCTGTTTTTT.

The V call is TRBV4-3, the J call TRBJ1-3; D is perhaps TRBD1 (5 bases). CDR3 length: 14 residues. Trimming removed 1 base from V and 4 bases from J, with 8 bases in between. Germline CDR1 is LGHNA and CDR2 is YSLEER. For the CDR3, the DNA is TGCGCCAGCAGCCAAGGACAGTGGGGAAACACCATATATTTT. Translation gives CASSQGQWGNTIYF.